The 25 T cell receptor beta chains presented below share a single source sample, sequenced in a study of human T cells and chemical hapten exposure. Time point indicated: patch test 3, about 24 weeks after DPC sensitization. Treatment given: therapeutic diphenylcyclopropenone sensitization with weekly scalp DPC. TCRdb used MiXCR to reprocess the RACE reads, holding one entry per CDR3 protein. The sample holds 95,000 to 150,000 distinct CDR3 sequences; approximately 10% are singletons and the top ten take 2% to 2.5%. The material was whole blood, obtained in connection with sensitization to the hapten diphenylcyclopropenone (DPC). The origin of the receptors is a woman between 50 and 59 years old with alopecia areata. Some clones in this sample may be carry-over from other donors' samples.

This clonotype was detected only a few times. The chain carries TRBV3-1 and TRBJ2-2, with D perhaps TRBD1 or TRBD2 (5 bases each). CDR3 size: 15 residues. Germline CDR1 and CDR2: LGHDT and YNNKEL (reference sequence). Trimming stripped 2 bases from V and 5 bases from J, with 12 bases between. CDR3 sequence reads: CASSQRSGSTGELFF. CDR3 coding DNA: TGTGCCAGCAGCCAAAGGTCAGGGAGTACCGGGGAGCTGTTTTTT.

In this sample, this clonotype turned up many times. This sequence joins TRBV29-1 and TRBJ2-5, with D possibly called TRBD1 or TRBD2 (5 bases each). Germline CDR1 is SQVTM and CDR2 is ANQGSEA. Trimming stripped 6 bases from V and 2 bases from J, with 10 bases between. This CDR3 region has 12 residues. The CDR3 loop reads CSVEGNQETQYF. In DNA form, the CDR3 reads TGCAGCGTAGAGGGGAATCAAGAGACCCAGTACTTC.

This clonotype came up a few times. This chain uses TRBV20-1 with TRBJ2-5; 8 bases fit TRBD1. CDR3 size: 15 residues. Looked up from germline, CDR1 is DFQATT and CDR2 is SNEGSKA (reference sequence). V shed 0 bases and J 2 bases; nucleotides not matched to a gene: 5. The CDR3 protein is CSARDTGTGQETQYF. In DNA form, the CDR3 reads TGCAGTGCTAGAGATACGGGGACAGGACAAGAGACCCAGTACTTC.

The chain recombines TRBV4-1 with TRBJ2-2; D is uncertain. CDR3 length: 15 residues. Between the trimmed V and J ends, which lost 1 base and 3 bases, there was a span of 9 bases. The V gene's germline CDR1 is MGHRA and CDR2 YSYEKL. This CDR3 is CASSQADGDTGELFF. The DNA for the CDR3 is TGCGCCAGCAGCCAAGCCGACGGAGACACCGGGGAGCTGTTTTTT.

This clonotype was recorded many times. The chain uses TRBV20-1 and TRBJ2-5, with D possibly TRBD1 on 5 matching bases. The CDR3 is 13 residues long. Germline CDR1 DFQATT, CDR2 SNEGSKA (reference sequence). The V and J ends lost 5 bases and 1 base respectively, with 11 bases between them. CDR3 sequence: CSAGTGFQETQYF. CDR3 bases: TGCAGTGCTGGCACAGGTTTCCAAGAGACCCAGTACTTC.

This rearrangement joins TRBV12-3 or TRBV12-4 to TRBJ2-7, with 9 bases aligning to TRBD2. After removal of 5 bases from V and 6 bases from J, the junction contained 5 bases not matched to a gene. The CDR3 extends over 13 amino acids. The CDR3 is CASSRTAGGEQYF. CDR3 bases: TGTGCCAGCAGTCGGACAGCGGGAGGCGAGCAGTACTTC.

Only a few counts were recorded for this clonotype. This chain links TRBV14 with TRBJ2-7; TRBD1 is a possible D gene (5 bases). Trimming pared 3 bases from V and 5 bases from J, leaving 11 bases between. CDR1 and CDR2 (germline): SGHDN, FVKESK. The CDR3 runs 13 residues. The CDR3 bases are TGTGCCAGCAGCCATCGACAGACCGACGAGCAGTACTTC. Translating it yields CASSHRQTDEQYF.

CDR3 sequence: CASSLRGAGTEAFF. Written as DNA, the CDR3 is TGTGCCAGCAGCTTAAGGGGGGCTGGCACTGAAGCTTTCTTT. V is TRBV7-8 and J is TRBJ1-1; perhaps TRBD1 as D (6 bases). Between the trimmed V and J ends, which lost 2 bases and 4 bases, there was a span of 11 bases. The CDR3 consists of 14 residues. The V gene's germline CDR1 is SGHVS and CDR2 FQNEAQ.

This clonotype was seen ten or more times. The rearrangement links TRBV6-6 to TRBJ2-1; D tentatively fits TRBD1 or TRBD2 (5 bases each). V was clipped by 8 bases and J by 12 bases, with 14 bases between them. CDR1 is MNHNY, CDR2 SVGAGI, per germline (reference sequence). CDR3 length: 11 residues. The CDR3 is CASGTAAWQFF. Written as DNA, the CDR3 is TGTGCCAGCGGGACGGCCGCTTGGCAGTTCTTC.

This clonotype was observed a few times. The chain is built from TRBV6-1 and TRBJ1-6; D ambiguous. Germline CDR1 reads MNHNS; CDR2 reads SASEGT. The CDR3 totals 12 residues. V lost 2 bases to trimming and J lost 8 bases, with 4 bases between them. In DNA form, the CDR3 reads TGTGCCAGCAGTGAACTGTATTCACCCCTCCACTTT. Its translation is CASSELYSPLHF.

V and J are TRBV6-1 and TRBJ2-3; TRBD1 matches at 11 bases. V was clipped by 4 bases and J by 6 bases; unmatched bases: 6. The CDR3 extends over 15 amino acids. CDR1 and CDR2 from the germline V gene are MNHNS and SASEGT. CDR3 protein: CASSGRDRGYDTQYF. The CDR3 region has the DNA TGTGCCAGCAGTGGCCGGGACAGGGGGTACGATACGCAGTATTTT.

The V call is TRBV20-1, the J call TRBJ1-1; 8 bases align to TRBD1. Germline values: CDR1 DFQATT, CDR2 SNEGSKA (reference sequence). This CDR3 region has 13 residues. The junction had 3 bases not matched to a gene; V was cut back by 5 bases and J by 1 base. CDR3 sequence reads: CSAAGQGNTEAFF. The CDR3 region has the DNA TGCAGTGCTGCAGGACAGGGGAACACTGAAGCTTTCTTT.

This clonotype has more than one count but fewer than ten. The J gene is TRBJ2-7, the V gene TRBV5-5; D possibly corresponds to TRBD1 (6 bases). Trimming left V 3 bases short and J 2 bases short, with 12 bases between. This CDR3 contains 14 residues. Germline V CDR1 and CDR2: SGHKS, YYEKEE (reference sequence). The DNA for the CDR3 is TGTGCCAGCAGCTGGGGGCAGCCGGCCTACGAGCAGTACTTC. Residues: CASSWGQPAYEQYF.

This clonotype appeared a few times. V gene TRBV6-5 combines with J gene TRBJ2-3, with 7 bases identical to TRBD2. CDR1 MNHEY and CDR2 SVGAGI come from the germline V gene. V gave up 5 bases and J gave up 2 bases; unmatched junction bases: 10. The CDR3 loop spans 16 amino acids. The CDR3 protein is CASSTSQRGFTDTQYF. As DNA, the CDR3 is TGTGCCAGCAGTACCAGCCAGCGGGGCTTCACAGATACGCAGTATTTT.

This clonotype has a count of ten or more. This rearrangement joins TRBV4-3 to TRBJ2-7; 7 bases agree with TRBD1. There are 13 residues in the CDR3. Germline CDR1 is LGHNA and CDR2 is YSLEER. Germline trimming cut 4 bases from V and 2 bases from J; bases unmatched to any gene: 2. CDR3 in DNA: TGCGCCAGCAGCCCGGGACAGACCTACGAGCAGTACTTC. Translating it yields CASSPGQTYEQYF.

Only a few counts were recorded for this clonotype. The rearrangement uses TRBV7-2 and TRBJ2-7; perhaps TRBD1 as D (5 bases). Germline CDR1 is SGHTA and CDR2 is FQGNSA. The CDR3 extends over 14 amino acids. Trimming took off 4 bases at V and 0 bases at J, with 10 bases between the two ends. CDR3 in DNA: TGTGCCAGCAGCTCGTCAAGGGGCTCCTACGAGCAGTACTTC. Translation: CASSSSRGSYEQYF.

The rearrangement links TRBV6-5 to TRBJ1-2; no reliable D call. The CDR3 covers 12 residues. Trimming took off 8 bases at V and 4 bases at J, with 11 bases between the two ends. Looked up from germline, CDR1 is MNHEY and CDR2 is SVGAGI. The CDR3 DNA follows: TGTGCCAGCTCCCCCGAGAGCTATGGCTACACCTTC. Residues: CASSPESYGYTF.

The genes are TRBV20-1 and TRBJ2-7; D gene unclear. This CDR3 spans 13 amino acids. Germline CDR1 and CDR2: DFQATT and SNEGSKA (reference sequence). V lost 0 bases and J 3 bases, leaving 9 bases between the germline ends. The chain's CDR3 is CSARDQPGYEQYF. Here the CDR3 DNA reads TGCAGTGCTAGAGATCAGCCGGGCTACGAGCAGTACTTC.

This clonotype was counted a few times. The chain combines TRBV7-9 with TRBJ1-2; 7 nucleotides match TRBD1. The CDR3 consists of 14 residues. Germline V gene sequence: CDR1 SEHNR, CDR2 FQNEAQ (reference sequence). V dropped 3 bases and J dropped 5; count of bases not matched to a gene: 6. The CDR3 is CASSFGGGGYGYTF. The DNA for the CDR3 is TGTGCCAGCAGCTTTGGAGGGGGCGGGTATGGCTACACCTTC.

The genes are TRBV18 and TRBJ1-5, with 11 bases lining up with TRBD1. The germline CDR1 and CDR2 sequences are KGHSH and LQKENI. The ends lost 2 bases at V and 7 bases at J; junction bases unmatched: 4. CDR3 length equals 15 residues. CDR3 nucleotides: TGTGCCAGCTCACCAGGACAGGGGGCGGGACAGCCCCAGCATTTT. Residues: CASSPGQGAGQPQHF.

The chain combines TRBV28 with TRBJ2-1; D is unresolved. Trimming took off 8 bases at V and 3 bases at J, with 14 bases between the two ends. This CDR3 region has 14 residues. Germline values: CDR1 MDHEN, CDR2 SYDVKM. The CDR3 DNA is TGTGCCAGCTTCGCAGGTCGAAGCTACAATGAGCAGTTCTTC. It translates to CASFAGRSYNEQFF.

There are many counts of this clonotype. The chain recombines TRBV25-1 with TRBJ2-7, with no clear D. Trimming left V 0 bases short and J 3 bases short, with 3 bases between. From germline, CDR1 is MGHDK and CDR2 SYGVNS. This CDR3 is 12 amino acids long. CDR3 residues: CASSEYNYEQYF. The CDR3 region has the DNA TGTGCCAGCAGTGAATATAACTACGAGCAGTACTTC.

The chain couples TRBV13 to TRBJ2-1; D is possibly TRBD2 (6 bases). Germline loops: CDR1 PRHDT, CDR2 FYEKMQ (reference sequence). This CDR3 is built from 14 residues. V was cut by 4 bases and J by 6 bases, with 13 bases left in between. CDR3 DNA sequence: TGTGCCAGCAGCTCCCCTAGCGCTAGCAATGAGCAGTTCTTC. This codes for CASSSPSASNEQFF.

This chain uses TRBV7-9 with TRBJ2-7; 9 nucleotides line up with TRBD2. The germline gives CDR1 SEHNR, CDR2 FQNEAQ (reference sequence). The CDR3 is 14 amino acids. The junction had 2 bases not matched to a gene; V was cut back by 0 bases and J by 5 bases. CDR3: CASSLAGTSHEQYF. Here the CDR3 DNA reads TGTGCCAGCAGCTTAGCGGGGACTAGCCACGAGCAGTACTTC.

The CDR3 spells CASSLQGLAKYNEQFF. CDR3 sequence (DNA): TGTGCCAGCAGCCTTCAGGGACTAGCAAAATACAATGAGCAGTTCTTC. The rearrangement joins TRBV11-2 to TRBJ2-1; 9 positions match TRBD2. This CDR3 contains 16 residues. Looked up from germline, CDR1 is SGHAT and CDR2 is FQNNGV. J was trimmed by 4 bases and V by 5 bases; bases with no gene match: 9.